This TCR beta chain was recorded in a study of T cells in Graves' hyperthyroidism and ophthalmopathy. Per the germline V gene, CDR1 is MNHNS and CDR2 is SASEGT. The CDR3 has 16 residues. With V trimmed by 0 bases and J by 4 bases, 6 bases remained unmatched. Using RNA transcripts as the source, TCR beta CDR3 regions were amplified. TCR CDR3 regions were first amplified by RT-PCR with HTBI primers. MiXCR, run by TCRdb on the multiplex PCR reads, gives a single entry per CDR3 protein. This table holds 200,000 to 250,000 distinct CDR3 sequences, roughly 17% found once. Lactation, pregnancy, other autoimmune disease or uncontrolled infection led to exclusion of patients.

The specimen sequenced was blood. V and J are TRBV6-1 and TRBJ2-7; 10 bases are shared with TRBD1. This clonotype originated in a woman between 18 and 30 years old with Graves' ophthalmopathy. The CDR3 sequence: CASSEARQGARYEQYF. The DNA for the CDR3 is TGTGCCAGCAGTGAAGCTCGACAGGGGGCGCGGTACGAGCAGTACTTC.